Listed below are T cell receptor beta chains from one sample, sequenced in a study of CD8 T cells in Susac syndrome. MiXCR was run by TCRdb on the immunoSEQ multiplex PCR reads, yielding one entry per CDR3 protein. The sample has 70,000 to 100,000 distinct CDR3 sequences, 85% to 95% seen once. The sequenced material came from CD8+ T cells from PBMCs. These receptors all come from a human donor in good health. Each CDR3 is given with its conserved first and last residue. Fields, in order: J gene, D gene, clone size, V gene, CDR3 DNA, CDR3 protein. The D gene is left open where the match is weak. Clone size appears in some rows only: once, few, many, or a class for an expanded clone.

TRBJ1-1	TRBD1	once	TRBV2	TGTGCCAGCAGGTTGACAGGGAGCACTGAAGCTTTCTTT	CASRLTGSTEAFF
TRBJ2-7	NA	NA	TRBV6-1	TGTGCCACCCAGGACGGGTACTACGAGCAGTACTTC	CATQDGYYEQYF
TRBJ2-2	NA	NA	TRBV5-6	TGTGCCAGCAGCTTGTGGTGGGGGCGAAGCGGGGAGCTGTTTTTT	CASSLWWGRSGELFF
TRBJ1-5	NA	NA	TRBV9	TGTGCCAGCAGCGTATGGGACGGCAATCAGCCCCAGCATTTT	CASSVWDGNQPQHF
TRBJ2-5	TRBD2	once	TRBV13	TGTGCCAGCAGCCCGGGACTAGCGGGGCCGGGATCCGATGGGACCCAGTACTTC	CASSPGLAGPGSDGTQYF
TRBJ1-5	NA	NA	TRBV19	TGTGCCAGTAGTCTAGACCTGGGGCCCCAGCATTTT	CASSLDLGPQHF
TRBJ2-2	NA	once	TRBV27	TGTGCCAGCAGTTTATGGGCTATAAACACCGGGGAGCTGTTTTTT	CASSLWAINTGELFF
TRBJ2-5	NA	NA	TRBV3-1	TGTGCCAGCAGCCAAGAAAGGCTCTCAGGCCAAGAGACCCAGTACTTC	CASSQERLSGQETQYF
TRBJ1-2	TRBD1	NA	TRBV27	TGTGCCAGCAGACCCGGACAGGGGGCGGTGGACTATGGCTACACCTTC	CASRPGQGAVDYGYTF
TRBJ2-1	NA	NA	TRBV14	TGTGCCAGCAGCCAAGATCCGGGGGACACGTACAATGAGCAGTTCTTC	CASSQDPGDTYNEQFF
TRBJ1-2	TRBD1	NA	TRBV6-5	TGTGCCAGCAGTTACGGACAGGGAGGAGGCTACACCTTC	CASSYGQGGGYTF
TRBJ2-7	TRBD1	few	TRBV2	TGTGCCAGCCATGAAGGGACAGCTTCCTACGAGCAGTACTTC	CASHEGTASYEQYF
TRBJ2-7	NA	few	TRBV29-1	TGCAGCGGTGTAGGGTATAGGGAGCAGTACTTC	CSGVGYREQYF
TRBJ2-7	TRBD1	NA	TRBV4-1	TGCGCCAGCAGCCACACCCAGACAGGGGAATACGAGCAGTACTTC	CASSHTQTGEYEQYF
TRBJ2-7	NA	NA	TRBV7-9	TGTGCCAGCAGCTCGCTCAGGGACTCCTACGAGCAGTACTTC	CASSSLRDSYEQYF
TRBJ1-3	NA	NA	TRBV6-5	TGTGCCAGCAGTTACGGGGAGGGAAACACCATATATTTT	CASSYGEGNTIYF
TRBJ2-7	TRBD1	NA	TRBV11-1	TGTGCCAGCAGCTTAGATACAGGGGTCGACGAGCAGTACTTC	CASSLDTGVDEQYF
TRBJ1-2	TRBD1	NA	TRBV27	TGTGCCAGCAGTTTCCAGGGGGCAGACTATGGCTACACCTTC	CASSFQGADYGYTF
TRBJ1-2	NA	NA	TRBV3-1	TGTGCCAGCAGCCAAGTGGGAGAGGGTACAGACTATGGCTACACCTTC	CASSQVGEGTDYGYTF
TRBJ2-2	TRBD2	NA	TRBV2	TGTGCCAGCAGTGAGGGACTAGGGAACACCGGGGAGCTGTTTTTT	CASSEGLGNTGELFF
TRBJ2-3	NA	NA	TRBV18	TGTGCCAGCTCACCAGGGCTAGCCCTAAGCACAGATACGCAGTATTTT	CASSPGLALSTDTQYF
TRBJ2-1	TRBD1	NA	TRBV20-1	TGCAGTGCTAGAGATATAACAGGGGGGATTAATGAGCAGTTCTTC	CSARDITGGINEQFF
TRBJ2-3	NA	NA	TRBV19	TGTGCCAGTAGTATTGAAGGGGCAGATACGCAGTATTTT	CASSIEGADTQYF
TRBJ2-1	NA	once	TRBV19	TGTGCCAGTAGTATAGCCGGGGATGAGCAGTTCTTC	CASSIAGDEQFF
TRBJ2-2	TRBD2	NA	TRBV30	TGTGCCTGGGTAGCGGGCGGGGAGCTGTTTTTT	CAWVAGGELFF
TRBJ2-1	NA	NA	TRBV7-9	TGTGCCAGCAGCTTAGGTGGTACCAATGAGCAGTTCTTC	CASSLGGTNEQFF
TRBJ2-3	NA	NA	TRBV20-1	TGCAGTGCTAGAGAGTTCTTGCAGACAGATACGCAGTATTTT	CSAREFLQTDTQYF
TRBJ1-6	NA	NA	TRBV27	TGTGCCAGCAGTGGATTTGGGGATTATTCACCCCTCCACTTT	CASSGFGDYSPLHF
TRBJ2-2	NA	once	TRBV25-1	TGTGCCAGCAGTGTGGAGGATTTGATTAGCGGGGAGCTGTTTTTT	CASSVEDLISGELFF
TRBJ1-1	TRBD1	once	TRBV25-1	TGTGCCAGCAGTGAACGGACAGGGGGGGGTGCTTTCTTT	CASSERTGGGAFF
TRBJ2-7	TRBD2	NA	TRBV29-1	TGCAGCGTTGTCCCGGGACTAGCGGGGTTAATCTCCTACGAGCAGTACTTC	CSVVPGLAGLISYEQYF
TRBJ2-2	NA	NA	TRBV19	TGTGCCAGTACCCCACTGAACACCGGGGAGCTGTTTTTT	CASTPLNTGELFF
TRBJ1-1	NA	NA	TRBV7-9	TGTGCCAGCAGCTTAAGTGAAAGGAACACTGAAGCTTTCTTT	CASSLSERNTEAFF